The rows below give T cell receptor beta chains drawn from one sample of a study of control samples from healthy donors and cancer patients. Repertoires were generated with immunoSEQ multiplex PCR, while TCRdb's copy carries only in-frame clones and drops some. The data contain around 200,000 clones, 90% to 95% of them singletons. The sequenced sample consisted of blood. The receptors come from a man between 18 and 29 years old in good health. The CDR3 runs from the conserved cysteine through the conserved F or W. A D gene is named only where the DNA matches it firmly. Part of the rows lack a size; the others show once, few, many or a class for expanded clones.

CDR3 length	V gene	clone size	D gene	J gene	CDR3 protein	CDR3 DNA
16	TRBV4-2	-	-	TRBJ2-2	CASSQDGRTNTGELFF	TGTGCCAGCAGCCAAGACGGACGGACGAACACCGGGGAGCTGTTTTTT
12	TRBV29-1	once	TRBD2	TRBJ2-1	CSVAGGRDEQFF	TGCAGCGTTGCGGGAGGGAGGGATGAGCAGTTCTTC
14	TRBV6-5	-	-	TRBJ1-2	CASSPLGGDYGYTF	TGTGCCAGCAGTCCACTTGGGGGCGACTATGGCTACACCTTC
15	TRBV6-5	-	TRBD1	TRBJ2-5	CASSSTGARGETQYF	TGTGCCAGCAGCTCGACAGGGGCGCGGGGAGAGACCCAGTACTTC
15	TRBV19	few	-	TRBJ2-1	CASSIDLTTYNEQFF	TGTGCCAGTAGTATAGATCTAACAACCTACAATGAGCAGTTCTTC
14	TRBV9	-	-	TRBJ1-2	CASSVGAGNYGYTF	TGTGCCAGCAGCGTAGGAGCTGGGAACTATGGCTACACCTTC
13	TRBV30	-	-	TRBJ1-2	CAWNGGLSYGYTF	TGTGCCTGGAATGGGGGGCTTAGCTATGGCTACACCTTC
13	TRBV5-4	-	-	TRBJ1-1	CASTLGANTEAFF	TGTGCCAGCACCTTGGGGGCGAACACTGAAGCTTTCTTT
15	TRBV19	-	TRBD1	TRBJ1-2	CASSITLGQGKSYTF	TGTGCCAGTAGTATAACGTTAGGACAGGGAAAGAGCTACACCTTC
15	TRBV10-3	-	TRBD1	TRBJ2-1	CAISAGTGNVNEQFF	TGTGCCATCAGTGCCGGGACAGGGAATGTCAATGAGCAGTTCTTC
15	TRBV6-5	-	TRBD1	TRBJ1-1	CASRRQGVAHTEAFF	TGTGCCAGCAGGCGACAGGGGGTGGCTCACACTGAAGCTTTCTTT
15	TRBV19	-	TRBD2	TRBJ2-3	CASNLAGGLTDTQYF	TGTGCCAGTAACCTAGCGGGGGGCCTCACAGATACGCAGTATTTT
14	TRBV15	-	TRBD1	TRBJ2-1	CATSSGTAYNEQFF	TGTGCCACCAGCAGTGGGACAGCTTACAATGAGCAGTTCTTC
14	TRBV4-2	-	-	TRBJ2-2	CASSPRDAPGELFF	TGTGCCAGCAGCCCCAGGGACGCACCCGGGGAGCTGTTTTTT
16	TRBV6-5	-	TRBD2	TRBJ2-1	CASSSSSGGPGNEQFF	TGTGCCAGCAGTTCCTCCAGCGGGGGGCCCGGAAATGAGCAGTTCTTC
14	TRBV5-5	-	-	TRBJ2-7	CASSLLDPFYEQYF	TGTGCCAGCAGCTTGCTGGACCCCTTCTACGAGCAGTACTTC
13	TRBV6-1	-	-	TRBJ2-3	CASSDVGTDTQYF	TGTGCCAGCAGTGACGTGGGCACAGATACGCAGTATTTT
14	TRBV4-2	-	-	TRBJ1-5	CASSRQGGNQPQHF	TGTGCCAGCAGCCGACAAGGGGGCAATCAGCCCCAGCATTTT
14	TRBV6-5	-	-	TRBJ1-1	CASIREGRGTEAFF	TGTGCCAGCATCCGCGAGGGCCGGGGCACTGAAGCTTTCTTT
14	TRBV20-1	-	TRBD2	TRBJ2-1	CSASLAGGRNEQFF	TGCAGTGCTAGTTTGGCGGGGGGGCGGAATGAGCAGTTCTTC
18	TRBV13	-	TRBD2	TRBJ2-5	CASSPRRLAGGPKETQYF	TGTGCCAGCAGCCCCCGGAGACTAGCGGGGGGGCCTAAGGAGACCCAGTACTTC
16	TRBV6-1	-	-	TRBJ2-7	CASSEGENYYLYEQYF	TGTGCCAGCAGTGAAGGAGAGAACTACTACCTCTACGAGCAGTACTTC
12	TRBV12-3/TRBV12-4	-	TRBD2	TRBJ2-1	CASSSRLAGQFF	TGTGCCAGCAGTAGCAGACTAGCGGGACAGTTCTTC
15	TRBV29-1	-	TRBD1	TRBJ1-1	CSVGGQGGMNTEAFF	TGCAGCGTTGGGGGACAGGGGGGCATGAACACTGAAGCTTTCTTT
15	TRBV28	-	-	TRBJ2-1	CASSFNMAGEDEQFF	TGTGCCAGCAGTTTTAATATGGCAGGGGAGGATGAGCAGTTCTTC
11	TRBV7-2	once	-	TRBJ2-2	CASSRRGELFF	TGTGCCAGCAGCCGCAGAGGGGAGCTGTTTTTT
16	TRBV7-2	-	TRBD2	TRBJ2-1	CASSGTSGLPYNEQFF	TGTGCCAGCAGCGGGACTAGCGGGCTACCCTACAATGAGCAGTTCTTC
17	TRBV27	-	TRBD2	TRBJ2-3	CASSSLAGGFVGDTQYF	TGTGCCAGCAGTTCCTTAGCGGGGGGATTCGTGGGAGATACGCAGTATTTT
13	TRBV6-5	-	-	TRBJ2-7	CASSYGQLYEQYF	TGTGCCAGCAGTTACGGACAGCTCTACGAGCAGTACTTC
13	TRBV2	-	-	TRBJ2-5	CASSETGQETQYF	TGTGCCAGCAGTGAAACAGGGCAAGAGACCCAGTACTTC
16	TRBV28	-	-	TRBJ1-1	CASSLLRGNRDTEAFF	TGTGCCAGCAGTTTACTTCGAGGGAATCGGGACACTGAAGCTTTCTTT
14	TRBV2	once	-	TRBJ1-6	CASLPVQTNSPLHF	TGTGCCAGCCTTCCGGTCCAGACTAATTCACCCCTCCACTTT
13	TRBV30	once	TRBD1	TRBJ2-1	CAWSWAGGNEQFF	TGTGCCTGGAGTTGGGCAGGGGGTAATGAGCAGTTCTTC
13	TRBV24-1	-	-	TRBJ1-4	CATRRGPNEKLFF	TGTGCCACCAGGCGCGGGCCTAATGAAAAACTGTTTTTT
11	TRBV20-1	-	-	TRBJ1-3	CSARKGNTIYF	TGCAGTGCTAGAAAGGGAAACACCATATATTTT
17	TRBV11-2	-	-	TRBJ1-1	CASSPWGRERGNTEAFF	TGTGCCAGCAGCCCGTGGGGAAGGGAGAGAGGGAACACTGAAGCTTTCTTT
14	TRBV3-1/TRBV3-2	-	TRBD1	TRBJ1-4	CASSPGTVHEKLFF	TGTGCCAGCAGCCCCGGGACAGTCCATGAAAAACTGTTTTTT
13	TRBV6-2/TRBV6-3	-	-	TRBJ1-1	CASSYSRRTEAFF	TGTGCCAGCAGTTACTCGCGGCGCACTGAAGCTTTCTTT